This T cell receptor beta chain derives from a study of T-cell memory formation after mild COVID-19. About the study: TCR clustering was largely donor specific. Findings and caveats of the study: The appearance of some responding clones in pre-infection memory suggested that cross-reactive memory joined. Largely, contracting CD4+ clones fell within CM and EM, and contracting CD8+ clones within EMRA.

With constant-segment primers, 5'RACE yielded cDNA libraries of TCR alpha and TCR beta that carried sample barcodes and UMIs. TCRdb re-called the 5' RACE reads through MiXCR, storing one row per CDR3 protein. The data contain about 90,000 distinct CDR3 sequences, over 13% of them singletons. Regarding this clonotype: What it recognizes is unknown.

The CDR3 loop spans 12 amino acids. The J segment lost 3 bases and the V segment lost 8 bases, leaving 4 bases of the junction unmatched. The clonotype originates from a man between 18 and 29 years old who had mild COVID-19 (a few samples of this study predate the infection). Cell type and time point are not known. Sequencing used PBMCs or a T cell subset sorted from them (not recorded which). The V and J genes are TRBV12-3 or TRBV12-4 and TRBJ2-7; TRBD2 matches at 7 bases. This chain's CDR3 is CASWGGSYEQYF. The CDR3 region has the DNA TGTGCCAGCTGGGGGGGGAGCTACGAGCAGTACTTC.